The table lists the clone carrying this T cell receptor (beta chain) with a few counts. This sample was taken from a study of molecular identifiers for immune sequencing clone quantification. TCRdb re-analysed the PCR reads in MiXCR, keeping a single row per CDR3 protein. The sample yields about 510,000 distinct CDR3 sequences, around 23% seen once. Trimming removed 0 bases from V and 1 base from J, with 9 bases in between. This CDR3 region has 15 residues. Germline lookup yields CDR1 SGHAT and CDR2 FQNNGV. V usage is TRBV11-2 and J usage is TRBJ2-5, with no clear D. This TCR was sampled from a human donor in good health. Some libraries in this study had Jurkat cell RNA spiked in. The source material was naive CD8+ T cells from blood, with Jurkat cell RNA spiked in. Subset indicated: FACS-sorted CD8+CD4-CCR7+CD45RA+ naive T cells. Here the CDR3 DNA reads TGTGCCAGCAGCTTAGATTGGTCGCTCCAAGAGACCCAGTACTTC. Its protein product is CASSLDWSLQETQYF.